This TCR beta chain stems from a study of T-cell reconstitution after alpha-beta-depleted transplantation in children. Preparation of the TCRbeta library used unique molecular identifiers. One entry per CDR3 protein, called by TCRdb with MiXCR from the PCR reads. This repertoire shows more than 300,000 distinct CDR3 sequences, around 16% found once; its top ten account for around 43%. The sequences come from PBMCs, mostly from graft donor cells, collected 360 days after TCRalphabeta/CD19-depleted stem cell transplant. The clonotype comes from a male patient aged 2 to 10 who had a stem cell transplant for acute lymphoblastic leukemia, so the T cells may come from the graft donor.

The DNA for the CDR3 is TGCGCCAGCAGCCCCGAAGGTGGATTAGCCAAAAACATTCAGTACTTC. Translating it yields CASSPEGGLAKNIQYF. The V call is TRBV5-1, the J call TRBJ2-4; D gene uncertain. Germline CDR1 SGHRS, CDR2 YFSETQ. The CDR3 is 16 residues long. Trimming removed 4 bases at V and 0 bases at J, with 14 bases between.